This T cell receptor (beta chain) was retrieved from a study of blood T cell repertoires in COVID-19. Across the whole study: Italy, Spain and the United States were the sources of the convalescent and acute COVID-19 samples. Sources were T cells, B-cell-depleted T cells, or PBMCs; the material itself was cDNA or gDNA.

Trimming took 3 bases from V and 8 from J, leaving 16 bases between them. The germline gives CDR1 LGHNT, CDR2 FRNRAP. The CDR3 is made up of 14 amino acids. While infection was still active, Seattle patients were enrolled and then followed longitudinally. Source study methods: Researchers report that nucleated cell counts were estimated from reference gene primer amplification. The repertoire was sequenced with immunoSEQ multiplex PCR; TCRdb's copy has only in-frame clones and lacks some. The V and J calls and clone size were taken over from that table, and D and trimming were inferred from the DNA. The profile shows around 430,000 clones, approximately 89% of them singletons.

The chain carries TRBV12-5 and TRBJ1-2; possible D gene TRBD1, 6 bases. This TCR derives from a woman between 45 and 60 years old with COVID-19, enrolled during active disease. The sample consisted of peripheral blood. The DNA for the CDR3 is TGTGCTAGTGGTTTCGGCTCTACAGGGTTAGGCTACACCTTC. Translation gives CASGFGSTGLGYTF.